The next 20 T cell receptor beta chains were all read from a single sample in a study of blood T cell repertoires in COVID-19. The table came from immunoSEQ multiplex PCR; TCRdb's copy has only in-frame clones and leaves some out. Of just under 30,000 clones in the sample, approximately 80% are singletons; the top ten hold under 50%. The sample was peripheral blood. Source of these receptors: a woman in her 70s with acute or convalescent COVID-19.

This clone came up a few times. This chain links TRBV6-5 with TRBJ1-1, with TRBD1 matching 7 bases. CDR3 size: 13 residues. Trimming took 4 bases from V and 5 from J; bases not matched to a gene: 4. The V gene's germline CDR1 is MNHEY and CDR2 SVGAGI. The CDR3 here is CASSSGGRTEAFF. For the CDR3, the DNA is TGTGCCAGCAGTTCAGGGGGTCGGACTGAAGCTTTCTTT.

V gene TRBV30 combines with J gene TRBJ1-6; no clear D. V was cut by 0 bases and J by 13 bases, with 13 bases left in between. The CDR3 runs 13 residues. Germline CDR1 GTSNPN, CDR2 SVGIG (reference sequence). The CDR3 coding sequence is TGTGCCTGGAGTGTTTTGGGAGATACTCCCCTCCACTTT. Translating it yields CAWSVLGDTPLHF.

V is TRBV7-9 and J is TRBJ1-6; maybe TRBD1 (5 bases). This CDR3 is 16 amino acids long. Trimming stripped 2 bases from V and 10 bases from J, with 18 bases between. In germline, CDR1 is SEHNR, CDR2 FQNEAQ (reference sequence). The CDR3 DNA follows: TGTGCCAGCAGCTTACCCTCAATATCAGGGAACTCACCCCTCCACTTT. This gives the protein CASSLPSISGNSPLHF.

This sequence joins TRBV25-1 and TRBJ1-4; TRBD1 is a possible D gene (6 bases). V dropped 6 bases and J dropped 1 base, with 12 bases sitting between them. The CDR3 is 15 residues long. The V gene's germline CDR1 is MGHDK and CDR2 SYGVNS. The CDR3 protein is CASRDTGLTNEKLFF. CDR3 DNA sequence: TGTGCCAGCAGGGATACAGGGTTAACTAATGAAAAACTGTTTTTT.

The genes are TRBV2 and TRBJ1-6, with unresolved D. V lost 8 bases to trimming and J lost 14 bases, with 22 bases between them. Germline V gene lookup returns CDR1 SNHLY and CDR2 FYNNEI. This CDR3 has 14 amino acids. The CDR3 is CASRLEGGLITLHF. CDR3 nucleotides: TGTGCCAGCCGGTTGGAAGGAGGTTTAATCACCCTCCACTTT.

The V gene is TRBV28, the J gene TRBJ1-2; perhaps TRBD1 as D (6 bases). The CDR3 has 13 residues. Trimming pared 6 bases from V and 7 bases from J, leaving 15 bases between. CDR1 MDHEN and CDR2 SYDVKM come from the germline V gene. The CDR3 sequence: CASSTPGGPGYTF. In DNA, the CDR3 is TGTGCCAGCAGCACTCCTGGGGGCCCTGGCTACACCTTC.

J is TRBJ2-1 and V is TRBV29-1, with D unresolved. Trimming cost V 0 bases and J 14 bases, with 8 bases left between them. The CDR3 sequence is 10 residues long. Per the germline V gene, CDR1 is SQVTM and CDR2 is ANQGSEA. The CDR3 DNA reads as TGCAGCGTTGAAGATTCTAATGAGTTCTTC. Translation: CSVEDSNEFF.

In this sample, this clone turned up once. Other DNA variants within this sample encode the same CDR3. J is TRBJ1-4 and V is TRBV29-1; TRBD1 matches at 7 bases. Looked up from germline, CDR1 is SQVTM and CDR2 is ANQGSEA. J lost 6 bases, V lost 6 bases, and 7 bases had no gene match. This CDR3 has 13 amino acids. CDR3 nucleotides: TGCAGCGTCGAGGAAGGGGGCGATGAAAAACTGTTTTTT. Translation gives CSVEEGGDEKLFF.

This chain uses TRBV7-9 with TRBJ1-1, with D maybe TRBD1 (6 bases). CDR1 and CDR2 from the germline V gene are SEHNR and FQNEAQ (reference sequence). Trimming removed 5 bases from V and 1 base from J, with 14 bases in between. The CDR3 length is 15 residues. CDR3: CASSPTGLQNTEAFF. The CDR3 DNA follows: TGTGCCAGCAGCCCGACAGGACTCCAGAACACTGAAGCTTTCTTT.

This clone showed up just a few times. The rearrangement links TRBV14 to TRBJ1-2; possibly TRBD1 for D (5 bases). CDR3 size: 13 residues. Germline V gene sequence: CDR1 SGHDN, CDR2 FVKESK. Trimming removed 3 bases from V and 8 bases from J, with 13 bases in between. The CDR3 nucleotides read TGTGCCAGCAGCCAGACAGCCTTCTTGGGCTACACCTTC. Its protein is CASSQTAFLGYTF.

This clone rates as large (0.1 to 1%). As DNA, the CDR3 is TGTGCCAGCAGCGGACAGGGTAATGAGCAGTTCTTC. This sequence encodes CASSGQGNEQFF. The chain links TRBV9 to TRBJ2-1; 7 bases match TRBD1. The CDR3 covers 12 residues. V lost 3 bases and J lost 7; bases outside the gene matches: 1. CDR1 SGDLS and CDR2 YYNGEE come from the germline V gene.

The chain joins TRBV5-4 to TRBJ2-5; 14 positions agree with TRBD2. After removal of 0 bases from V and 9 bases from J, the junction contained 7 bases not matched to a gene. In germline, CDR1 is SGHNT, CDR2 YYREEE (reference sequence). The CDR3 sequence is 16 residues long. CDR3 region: CASSLGLAGGPIPQYF. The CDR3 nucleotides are TGTGCCAGCAGCTTGGGACTAGCGGGGGGGCCAATACCCCAGTACTTC.

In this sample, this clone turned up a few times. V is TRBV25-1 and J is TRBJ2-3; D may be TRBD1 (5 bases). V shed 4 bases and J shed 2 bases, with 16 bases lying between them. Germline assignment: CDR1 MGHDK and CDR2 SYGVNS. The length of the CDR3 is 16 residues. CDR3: CASSGGQAYATDTQYF. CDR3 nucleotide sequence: TGTGCCAGCAGTGGGGGCCAGGCGTATGCCACAGATACGCAGTATTTT.

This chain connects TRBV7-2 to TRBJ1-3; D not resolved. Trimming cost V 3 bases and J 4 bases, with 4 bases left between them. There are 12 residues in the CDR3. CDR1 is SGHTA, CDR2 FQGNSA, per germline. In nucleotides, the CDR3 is TGTGCCAGCAGCTTCAGGGGAAACACCATATATTTT. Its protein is CASSFRGNTIYF.

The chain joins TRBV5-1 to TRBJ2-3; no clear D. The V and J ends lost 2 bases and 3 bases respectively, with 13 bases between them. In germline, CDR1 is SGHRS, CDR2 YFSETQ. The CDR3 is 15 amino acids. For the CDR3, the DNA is TGCGCCAGCAGCTTTGGAAACAGAAGAACAGATACGCAGTATTTT. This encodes CASSFGNRRTDTQYF.

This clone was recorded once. CDR3 sequence reads: CASSYEQGTYEQYF. The DNA for the CDR3 is TGTGCCAGCAGTTACGAGCAGGGTACCTACGAGCAGTACTTC. This chain joins TRBV6-5 and TRBJ2-7; D is perhaps TRBD1 (5 bases). The CDR3 runs to 14 residues. Looked up from germline, CDR1 is MNHEY and CDR2 is SVGAGI. Trimming took off 2 bases at V and 2 bases at J, with 10 bases between the two ends.

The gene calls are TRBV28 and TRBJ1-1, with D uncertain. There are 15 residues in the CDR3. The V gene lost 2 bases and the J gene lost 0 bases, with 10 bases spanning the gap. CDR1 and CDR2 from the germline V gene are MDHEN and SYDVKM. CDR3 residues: CASSLVAGMNTEAFF. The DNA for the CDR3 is TGTGCCAGCAGTTTAGTCGCTGGCATGAACACTGAAGCTTTCTTT.

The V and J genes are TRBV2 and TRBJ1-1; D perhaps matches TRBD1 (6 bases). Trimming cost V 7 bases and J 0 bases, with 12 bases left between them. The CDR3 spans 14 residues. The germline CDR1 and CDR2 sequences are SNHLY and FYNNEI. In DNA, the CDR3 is TGTGCCAGCATACAGGGTACGATGAACACTGAAGCTTTCTTT. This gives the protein CASIQGTMNTEAFF.

The CDR3, as DNA: TGTGCCACCAGTGACCCCCGAGCGGGAGGAGCCTACGAGCAGTACTTC. The encoded protein is CATSDPRAGGAYEQYF. The chain combines TRBV24-1 with TRBJ2-7; 9 bases are a match to TRBD2. The junction had 8 bases not matched to a gene; V was cut back by 4 bases and J by 2 bases. The CDR3 is 16 amino acids. The germline V gene encodes CDR1 KGHDR and CDR2 SFDVKD.

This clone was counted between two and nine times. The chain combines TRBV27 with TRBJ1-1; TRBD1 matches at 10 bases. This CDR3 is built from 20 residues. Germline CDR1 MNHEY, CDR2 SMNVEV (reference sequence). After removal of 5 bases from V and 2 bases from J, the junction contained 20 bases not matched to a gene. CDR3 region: CASSPTGYQRQGAANTEAFF. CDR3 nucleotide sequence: TGTGCCAGCAGTCCCACCGGCTATCAACGACAGGGGGCGGCTAACACTGAAGCTTTCTTT.